Presented here are 27 T cell receptor beta chains from one specimen sequenced in a study of shared clonotypes between healthy human individuals. Sequenced by immunoSEQ multiplex PCR; TCRdb stores in-frame clones only, minus some. The sample includes around 2.5 million clones, 80% to 95% of them seen just once. Sequenced sample: naive CD4+ T cells from PBMCs. Documented subset: CD45RA+ positively selected. The receptors derive from a man younger than 30 in good health. Some clones in this sample may be carry-over from other donors' samples.

J is TRBJ1-4 and V is TRBV18; 7 bases line up with TRBD1. V was pared by 5 bases and J by 6 bases, with 6 bases of the junction left unmatched. Germline assignment: CDR1 KGHSH and CDR2 LQKENI. The CDR3 covers 14 residues. Written as DNA, the CDR3 is TGTGCCAGCTCATGGGACAGAAGGGATGAAAAACTGTTTTTT. Amino acids: CASSWDRRDEKLFF. Full variable domain (rest looked up from reference TRBV18 and TRBJ1-4): NAGVMQNPRHLVRRRGQEARLRCSPMKGHSHVYWYRQLPEEGLKFMVYLQKENIIDESGMPKERFSAEFPKEGPSILRIQQVVRGDSAAYFCASSWDRRDEKLFFGSGTQLSVL.

CDR3 sequence: CASSHNGQGGEKLFF. DNA for the CDR3: TGCGCCAGCAGCCATAATGGACAGGGAGGAGAAAAACTGTTTTTT. The rearrangement links TRBV5-1 to TRBJ1-4; 8 nucleotides line up with TRBD1. V trimming: 4 bases; J trimming: 8 bases; junction bases outside the gene matches: 10. The CDR3 loop spans 15 amino acids. Germline-derived CDR1 and CDR2 are SGHRS and YFSETQ. Filled out from reference TRBV5-1 and TRBJ1-4, the complete variable domain reads KAGVTQTPRYLIKTRGQQVTLSCSPISGHRSVSWYQQTPGQGLQFLFEYFSETQRNKGNFPGRFSGRQFSNSRSEMNVSTLELGDSALYLCASSHNGQGGEKLFFGSGTQLSVL.

This clone appeared once. The chain uses TRBV27 and TRBJ1-3, with TRBD1 matching 10 bases. The CDR3 sequence is 15 residues long. The V gene end was trimmed by 4 bases and the J gene end by 4 bases; junction bases not matched to a gene: 4. Germline V gene sequence: CDR1 MNHEY, CDR2 SMNVEV (reference sequence). The CDR3 coding sequence is TGTGCCAGCAGTTCTGACAGGGGGCGAGGAAACACCATATATTTT. Translated: CASSSDRGRGNTIYF.

This clone appeared once. V gene TRBV19 combines with J gene TRBJ2-1; D call uncertain. Germline values: CDR1 LNHDA, CDR2 SQIVND (reference sequence). Trimming pared 1 base from V and 8 bases from J, leaving 6 bases between. This CDR3 is 12 amino acids long. The chain's CDR3 is CASSIAGDEQFF. For the CDR3, the DNA is TGTGCCAGTAGTATAGCTGGCGATGAGCAGTTCTTC.

The chain joins TRBV28 to TRBJ1-2; 8 nucleotides line up with TRBD1. The CDR3 sequence is 14 residues long. With V trimmed by 10 bases and J by 8 bases, 15 bases remained unmatched. The germline V gene has CDR1 MDHEN and CDR2 SYDVKM. CDR3 in amino acids: CATQPPGGAGGYTF. In DNA, the CDR3 is TGTGCCACCCAACCCCCAGGGGGCGCGGGCGGCTACACCTTC.

The chain has TRBV5-1 and TRBJ2-7; D possibly corresponds to TRBD2 (5 bases). Deletions cut 0 bases from V and 12 bases from J, with 16 bases between. Per germline, CDR1 SGHRS and CDR2 YFSETQ. CDR3 length: 13 residues. CDR3 sequence (DNA): TGCGCCAGCAGCTTGGGACTGGAGGCCCCTCTGTACTTC. Translation gives CASSLGLEAPLYF.

This clone was recorded once. The chain uses TRBV28 and TRBJ1-4; perhaps TRBD1 as D (5 bases). Germline-derived CDR1 and CDR2 are MDHEN and SYDVKM. The CDR3 spans 14 residues. V gave up 8 bases and J gave up 8 bases, with 18 bases separating them. CDR3 sequence: CASREAGVREKLFF. The CDR3 DNA follows: TGTGCCAGCCGCGAAGCGGGGGTCCGGGAAAAACTGTTTTTT.

The rearrangement links TRBV10-3 to TRBJ2-5; 8 positions agree with TRBD2. The CDR3 runs to 14 residues. Per the germline V gene, CDR1 is ENHRY and CDR2 is SYGVKD. V lost 8 bases and J lost 3; bases outside the gene matches: 8. Here the CDR3 DNA reads TGTGCCATCGGGGCGAACGGGAGGGAAGAGACCCAGTACTTC. This translates into CAIGANGREETQYF.

The chain joins TRBV5-1 to TRBJ1-2, with 11 bases lining up with TRBD1. The CDR3 length is 16 residues. J gave up 3 bases and V 4 bases, and 8 bases lay outside the gene matches. CDR1 is SGHRS and CDR2 is YFSETQ in the germline V gene. CDR3 sequence (DNA): TGCGCCAGCAGCAGAGGACAGGGGGCTCCCGACTATGGCTACACCTTC. Translation: CASSRGQGAPDYGYTF.

As concerns this clone: One junction end does not reproduce the germline sequence, and a read error may be involved. The sample has other DNA sequences that encode this CDR3 too. The chain employs TRBV6-1 and TRBJ2-5; the match to TRBD2 covers 12 bases. Looked up from germline, CDR1 is MNHNS and CDR2 is SASEGT. This CDR3 is 16 amino acids long. CDR3 region: CASSEGLAGGGETQYF. CDR3 bases: TGTGCCAGCAGCGAAGGTCTAGCGGGAGGGGGGGAGACCCAGTACTTC.

This chain joins TRBV30 and TRBJ2-7, with TRBD2 matching 15 bases. CDR1 and CDR2 (germline): GTSNPN, SVGIG (reference sequence). V lost 1 base, J lost 6 bases, and 4 bases stayed unmatched. The CDR3 spans 15 residues. This CDR3 reads CAWSGTSGRAIEQYF. The CDR3 DNA sequence: TGTGCCTGGAGTGGGACTAGCGGGAGGGCTATCGAGCAGTACTTC. The entire variable domain, with the rest obtained from reference TRBV30 and TRBJ2-7, is as follows: SQTIHQWPATLVQPVGSPLSLECTVEGTSNPNLYWYRQAAGRGLQLLFYSVGIGQISSEVPQNLSASRPQDRQFILSSKKLLLSDSGFYLCAWSGTSGRAIEQYFGPGTRLTVT.

This sequence joins TRBV5-4 and TRBJ1-2; D not certain. Trimming left V 0 bases short and J 4 bases short, with 10 bases between. Germline CDR1 reads SGHNT; CDR2 reads YYREEE (reference sequence). The CDR3 spans 14 residues. The CDR3 coding sequence is TGTGCCAGCAGCTTGGGGGCCCCTTTCTATGGCTACACCTTC. This translates into CASSLGAPFYGYTF.

The V gene is TRBV6-7, the J gene TRBJ1-1; possible D gene TRBD1, 6 bases. TRBV6-7 is noted as an ORF with a role that remains uncertain. There are 13 residues in the CDR3. V was trimmed by 8 bases and J by 7 bases, leaving 17 bases between them. The CDR3 coding sequence is TGTGCCAGCTGGGGGGGCGAGACAGTTGAAGCTTTCTTT. Translation: CASWGGETVEAFF.

The chain joins TRBV6-5 to TRBJ2-5, with D possibly being TRBD1 (5 bases). Trimming took off 7 bases at V and 5 bases at J, with 17 bases between the two ends. Germline V gene lookup returns CDR1 MNHEY and CDR2 SVGAGI. The CDR3 is made up of 14 amino acids. This chain's CDR3 is CASKSPFGAETQYF. Here the CDR3 DNA reads TGTGCCAGCAAATCCCCGTTTGGGGCGGAGACCCAGTACTTC.

The chain combines TRBV7-2 with TRBJ2-1; D call uncertain. Germline V gives CDR1 SGHTA, CDR2 FQGNSA. V was trimmed by 6 bases and J by 6 bases, leaving 12 bases between them. This CDR3 is built from 13 residues. The CDR3, as DNA: TGTGCCAGCAGGAGACAAGAGGCCAATGAGCAGTTCTTC. This translates into CASRRQEANEQFF.

V gene TRBV10-3 combines with J gene TRBJ2-3, with TRBD2 identical over 9 bases. Germline-derived CDR1 and CDR2 are ENHRY and SYGVKD. CDR3 length equals 18 residues. V was pared by 2 bases and J by 0 bases, with 9 bases of the junction left unmatched. The CDR3 DNA is TGTGCCATCAGTGAGGAACATACTAGCGGGCTTAGCACAGATACGCAGTATTTT. The encoded protein is CAISEEHTSGLSTDTQYF.

As to this clone: The same CDR3 arises from other DNA sequences in this sample as well. DNA for the CDR3: TGCGCCAGCAGCTTCGGTCTCTCGAACACTGAAGCTTTCTTT. Translating it yields CASSFGLSNTEAFF. This chain connects TRBV5-1 to TRBJ1-1, with unresolved D. Per the germline V gene, CDR1 is SGHRS and CDR2 is YFSETQ. V shed 2 bases and J shed 1 base, with 9 bases lying between them. There are 14 residues in the CDR3.

This chain links TRBV14 with TRBJ2-7, with D hard to call. Germline CDR1 SGHDN, CDR2 FVKESK. The CDR3 length is 15 residues. V lost 1 base to trimming and J lost 3 bases, with 13 bases between them. CDR3 region: CASSQGDIRYYEQYF. The DNA for the CDR3 is TGTGCCAGCAGCCAAGGTGATATCCGCTACTACGAGCAGTACTTC.

The V call is TRBV7-8, the J call TRBJ1-5; 7 positions match TRBD1. The length of the CDR3 is 16 residues. Trimming removed 1 base from V and 2 bases from J; junction bases left unmatched: 5. Germline-derived CDR1 and CDR2 are SGHVS and FQNEAQ. CDR3 loop: CASSLGSGQGNQPQHF. CDR3 coding DNA: TGTGCCAGCAGCTTAGGTTCCGGACAGGGCAATCAGCCCCAGCATTTT.

This clone was seen a single time. The V gene is TRBV6-6, the J gene TRBJ2-2; a weak D match, TRBD1 (6 bases). Germline values: CDR1 MNHNY, CDR2 SVGAGI (reference sequence). The CDR3 contains 16 residues. V was clipped by 0 bases and J by 4 bases, with 12 bases between them. The CDR3 is CASSYSVRGGTGELFF. The CDR3 nucleotides read TGTGCCAGCAGTTACTCTGTCAGGGGTGGCACCGGGGAGCTGTTTTTT.

The rearrangement joins TRBV10-3 to TRBJ1-3; no clear D. Germline V gives CDR1 ENHRY, CDR2 SYGVKD. The V and J ends lost 5 bases and 4 bases respectively, with 18 bases between them. The CDR3 is 16 residues long. The CDR3 reads CAISLNLGLPGNTIYF. The CDR3 DNA is TGTGCCATCAGTTTAAACCTCGGACTGCCCGGAAACACCATATATTTT.

The chain combines TRBV2 with TRBJ1-3; D unclear. The V and J ends lost 7 bases and 2 bases respectively, with 12 bases between them. CDR1 and CDR2 from the germline V gene are SNHLY and FYNNEI. The CDR3 contains 14 residues. CDR3 protein: CASNQQLAGNTIYF. The DNA for the CDR3 is TGTGCCAGCAACCAACAGCTGGCTGGAAACACCATATATTTT.

This clone was recorded only once. This rearrangement joins TRBV5-1 to TRBJ1-4; 10 bases are shared with TRBD1. Germline lookup yields CDR1 SGHRS and CDR2 YFSETQ. The V segment lost 5 bases and the J segment 7 bases; nucleotides outside the gene matches: 5. CDR3 length: 14 amino acids. Here the CDR3 reads CASSSGTGVEKLFF. CDR3 nucleotide sequence: TGCGCCAGCAGTTCCGGGACAGGGGTTGAAAAACTGTTTTTT.

The chain has TRBV28 and TRBJ1-5, with D possibly being TRBD1 (5 bases). V lost 7 bases to trimming and J lost 0 bases, with 19 bases between them. CDR1 is MDHEN and CDR2 is SYDVKM in the germline V gene. The CDR3 extends over 17 amino acids. The chain's CDR3 is CASTSTWDGHSNQPQHF. The DNA of the CDR3 is TGTGCCAGCACCTCAACCTGGGACGGACATAGCAATCAGCCCCAGCATTTT.

This clone was observed a single time. The chain couples TRBV10-3 to TRBJ1-5; D gene unclear. CDR3 length: 15 residues. V gave up 2 bases and J gave up 6 bases, with 14 bases separating them. CDR1 and CDR2 (germline): ENHRY, SYGVKD. CDR3 sequence (DNA): TGTGCCATCAGTGAGGGTAGGTCGACGCGTCAGCCCCAGCATTTT. This codes for CAISEGRSTRQPQHF.

The J gene is TRBJ1-3, the V gene TRBV2; D is undetermined. The ends were cut back, 4 bases at V and 0 bases at J, with 7 bases in the middle. Germline V gene sequence: CDR1 SNHLY, CDR2 FYNNEI. The CDR3 totals 14 residues. The CDR3 DNA is TGTGCCAGCAGTGTTGAGTACTCTGGAAACACCATATATTTT. Protein: CASSVEYSGNTIYF.

This rearrangement joins TRBV5-6 to TRBJ1-2; 7 bases are shared with TRBD1. The CDR3 is made up of 14 amino acids. Germline V gene lookup returns CDR1 SGHDT and CDR2 YYEEEE. V trimming: 1 base; J trimming: 4 bases; junction bases outside the gene matches: 4. CDR3 in DNA: TGTGCCAGCAGCTTGCAGACAGGGACCTATGGCTACACCTTC. It yields the protein CASSLQTGTYGYTF.